The 13 T cell receptor beta chains below were found in one sample sequenced in a study of cytomegalovirus exposure and HLA in healthy donors. 13 Jbeta primers and 60 Vbeta primers were used for the PCR. Repertoires were generated with immunoSEQ multiplex PCR, while TCRdb's copy carries only in-frame clones and drops some. The sample includes roughly 140,000 clones, roughly 68% of them seen just once. Specimen: PBMCs. Receptors originate from a man in his sixties in good health and CMV-seronegative.

V is TRBV19 and J is TRBJ2-3; 11 bases are shared with TRBD2. This CDR3 has 17 amino acids. The germline V gene encodes CDR1 LNHDA and CDR2 SQIVND (reference sequence). The V gene end was trimmed by 0 bases and the J gene end by 4 bases; junction bases not matched to a gene: 6. The DNA of the CDR3 is TGTGCCAGTAGTATAGATATAGGACTAGCGGGCGCAGATACGCAGTATTTT. It codes for CASSIDIGLAGADTQYF.

This clone was picked up a small number of times. The gene calls are TRBV5-4 and TRBJ2-1, with D perhaps matching TRBD2 (6 bases). The CDR3 is made up of 13 amino acids. Trimming removed 1 base at V and 10 bases at J, with 12 bases between. CDR1 and CDR2 from the germline V gene are SGHNT and YYREEE (reference sequence). CDR3 amino acids: CASSLSGREEQFF. In DNA form, the CDR3 reads TGTGCCAGCAGCTTGAGTGGGCGGGAAGAGCAGTTCTTC.

This chain joins TRBV10-2 and TRBJ2-3, with D perhaps matching TRBD2 (6 bases). CDR3 length: 14 amino acids. Germline values: CDR1 WSHSY, CDR2 SAAADI. V was clipped by 6 bases and J by 2 bases, with 12 bases between them. The CDR3 region has the DNA TGCGCCAGCAGCCTGACTAGTGTCACAGATACGCAGTATTTT. This codes for CASSLTSVTDTQYF.

V usage is TRBV9 and J usage is TRBJ2-3, with TRBD2 as a possible D gene (5 bases). Germline V gene lookup returns CDR1 SGDLS and CDR2 YYNGEE. The CDR3 is 15 amino acids. V dropped 2 bases and J dropped 2 bases, with 12 bases sitting between them. CDR3 bases: TGTGCCAGCAGCGTGACGGGCGGGCTCACAGATACGCAGTATTTT. Translation: CASSVTGGLTDTQYF. Full variable domain (outside the CDR3, taken from reference TRBV9 and TRBJ2-3): DSGVTQTPKHLITATGQRVTLRCSPRSGDLSVYWYQQSLDQGLQFLIQYYNGEERAKGNILERFSAQQFPDLHSELNLSSLELGDSALYFCASSVTGGLTDTQYFGPGTRLTVL.

V usage is TRBV6-4 and J usage is TRBJ1-2, with TRBD1 identical over 8 bases. V was clipped by 2 bases and J by 4 bases; unmatched bases: 6. CDR3 size: 15 residues. Looked up from germline, CDR1 is MRHNA and CDR2 is SNTAGT. The CDR3 region is CASSDRTGTGYGYTF. For the CDR3, the DNA is TGTGCCAGCAGTGACAGGACCGGGACAGGCTATGGCTACACCTTC.

The chain joins TRBV10-3 to TRBJ2-7; 10 bases are shared with TRBD1. Per the germline V gene, CDR1 is ENHRY and CDR2 is SYGVKD. V dropped 4 bases and J dropped 4; count of bases not matched to a gene: 4. The CDR3 sequence is 14 residues long. In nucleotides, the CDR3 is TGTGCCATCAGTGCTGGACAGGGGGGATACGAGCAGTACTTC. This encodes CAISAGQGGYEQYF.

The CDR3 region is CASSATHFGQGGRSSYGYTF. The CDR3 region has the DNA TGTGCCAGCAGCGCGACCCATTTCGGACAGGGAGGGCGTAGTAGCTATGGCTACACCTTC. The rearrangement joins TRBV9 to TRBJ1-2; 8 positions agree with TRBD1. Trimming at V came to 3 bases and at J to 4 bases, leaving 23 bases not matched to a gene. Germline V gene lookup returns CDR1 SGDLS and CDR2 YYNGEE. CDR3 length equals 20 residues. Together with reference TRBV9 and TRBJ1-2, the CDR3 gives the full variable domain: DSGVTQTPKHLITATGQRVTLRCSPRSGDLSVYWYQQSLDQGLQFLIQYYNGEERAKGNILERFSAQQFPDLHSELNLSSLELGDSALYFCASSATHFGQGGRSSYGYTFGSGTRLTVV.

This clone was counted between two and nine times. The gene calls are TRBV29-1 and TRBJ1-4, with TRBD1 matching 8 bases. The ends lost 7 bases at V and 6 bases at J; junction bases unmatched: 19. The CDR3 contains 17 residues. From germline, CDR1 is SQVTM and CDR2 ANQGSEA. This CDR3 reads CSASSGRGLRGDEKLFF. For the CDR3, the DNA is TGCAGCGCCAGCTCCGGCAGGGGGCTTAGGGGGGATGAAAAACTGTTTTTT.

The chain employs TRBV27 and TRBJ2-6, with no clear D. This CDR3 has 16 amino acids. V was pared by 5 bases and J by 0 bases, with 11 bases between. Germline loops: CDR1 MNHEY, CDR2 SMNVEV (reference sequence). CDR3 DNA sequence: TGTGCCAGCAGTCCCCATGGGCCCTCTGGGGCCAACGTCCTGACTTTC. This gives the protein CASSPHGPSGANVLTF.

The V and J genes are TRBV5-1 and TRBJ2-3, with 7 bases that match TRBD2. The V gene end was trimmed by 0 bases and the J gene end by 1 base; junction bases not matched to a gene: 5. The germline V gene has CDR1 SGHRS and CDR2 YFSETQ. The CDR3 has 16 amino acids. The CDR3 is CASSLVSGARTDTQYF. The CDR3 coding sequence is TGCGCCAGCAGCTTGGTGAGCGGGGCGCGCACAGATACGCAGTATTTT. Looking up the rest from reference TRBV5-1 and TRBJ2-3 gives the full variable domain: KAGVTQTPRYLIKTRGQQVTLSCSPISGHRSVSWYQQTPGQGLQFLFEYFSETQRNKGNFPGRFSGRQFSNSRSEMNVSTLELGDSALYLCASSLVSGARTDTQYFGPGTRLTVL.

Turning to this clone: Compared with germline, one end of the junction differs, possibly owing to a read error. The V call is TRBV7-9, the J call TRBJ1-1, with D maybe TRBD1 (6 bases). The CDR3 spans 13 residues. CDR1 SEHNR and CDR2 FQNEAQ come from the germline V gene (reference sequence). Here the CDR3 DNA reads TGTTCCAGCAGCTTAGGACAGTCACAGCAGGCTTTCTTT. Amino acid sequence: CSSSLGQSQQAFF.

The chain links TRBV19 to TRBJ1-1; D gene ambiguous. Germline lookup yields CDR1 LNHDA and CDR2 SQIVND (reference sequence). Trimming left V 6 bases short and J 0 bases short, with 17 bases between. The CDR3 covers 16 residues. The CDR3 DNA is TGTGCCAGTAGCACGGCAGCGCTAAGTATGAACACTGAAGCTTTCTTT. This gives the protein CASSTAALSMNTEAFF.

The CDR3 DNA follows: TGCAGCGTTAATTCAGGGACCTACGAGCAGTACTTC. Its protein is CSVNSGTYEQYF. The chain is built from TRBV29-1 and TRBJ2-7; tentatively, D is TRBD1 (5 bases). This CDR3 is 12 amino acids long. Germline CDR1 is SQVTM and CDR2 is ANQGSEA. The V and J ends lost 5 bases and 2 bases respectively, with 10 bases between them.